A single sample gave rise to the 3 T cell receptor beta chains below, sequenced in a study of Ad26.COV2.S vaccination and SARS-CoV-2 variants. Specified treatment: some 20 received Ad26.COV2.S at low or high dose, single or two shots; about 5 received placebo; per-sample allocation not given. Specimen acquisition occurred on day 63 following the initial vaccine or placebo injection. The data were produced by immunoSEQ multiplex PCR, yet TCRdb's version contains in-frame clones alone and is incomplete. This table has approximately 410,000 clones, about 90% appearing once. Here the sequenced sample was peripheral blood, taken in a trial of Ad26.COV2.S vaccine versus placebo. These receptors originate from a person aged 18-65 years who received the Ad26.COV2.S COVID-19 vaccine or a placebo.

This chain links TRBV28 with TRBJ1-5, with a weak D call TRBD1 (5 bases). Germline values: CDR1 MDHEN, CDR2 SYDVKM. This CDR3 has 15 amino acids. V was shortened by 10 bases and J by 0 bases, with 16 bases between the two germline ends. CDR3 DNA: TGTGCCACTCAGGGCGTACTCAATAGCAATCAGCCCCAGCATTTT. Its translation is CATQGVLNSNQPQHF.

This chain links TRBV18 with TRBJ1-5; perhaps TRBD1 as D (5 bases). The V end lost 2 bases, the J end lost 5 bases, and 16 bases lay between the germline ends. Germline lookup yields CDR1 KGHSH and CDR2 LQKENI. The CDR3 extends over 16 amino acids. In DNA form, the CDR3 reads TGTGCCAGCTCACCATGGGGCGGCCGGTTAGATCAGCCCCAGCATTTT. Translated, it gives CASSPWGGRLDQPQHF.

The V and J genes are TRBV5-1 and TRBJ1-1; D is unclear. The V gene's germline CDR1 is SGHRS and CDR2 YFSETQ. CDR3 size: 13 residues. Trimming removed 0 bases from V and 7 bases from J, with 10 bases in between. The CDR3 reads CASSLAQGGEAFF. CDR3 in DNA: TGCGCCAGCAGCTTGGCCCAAGGAGGTGAAGCTTTCTTT.